The 14 T cell receptor beta chains reported below all come from one sample, sequenced in a study of blood T cell repertoires in COVID-19. Profiling relied on immunoSEQ multiplex PCR, and the TCRdb table lists in-frame clones only, not all of them. The top ten hold 2.5% to 3.5% of the sample, which has approximately 200,000 clones, approximately 84% seen once. The sequencing input was PBMCs or T cells enriched from blood (not recorded which). The receptors here all came from a woman in her 30s who had recovered from COVID-19.

CDR3 in amino acids: CASSQDRGNYGYTF. In nucleotides, the CDR3 is TGTGCCAGCAGCCAAGATAGAGGGAACTATGGCTACACCTTC. The rearrangement joins TRBV14 to TRBJ1-2; no clear D. The ends were cut back, 0 bases at V and 2 bases at J, with 7 bases in the middle. The V gene's germline CDR1 is SGHDN and CDR2 FVKESK. This CDR3 is 14 amino acids long.

The chain couples TRBV3-1 (or the pseudogene TRBV3-2) to TRBJ2-5; perhaps TRBD1 as D (6 bases). Germline lookup yields CDR1 LGHDT and CDR2 YNNKEL (reference sequence). The ends were cut back, 0 bases at V and 5 bases at J, with 13 bases in the middle. The CDR3 loop spans 15 amino acids. In DNA, the CDR3 is TGTGCCAGCAGCCAAGAAGGCAGGGGCGGGGAGACCCAGTACTTC. Residues: CASSQEGRGGETQYF.

This chain connects TRBV19 to TRBJ2-1, with 8 nucleotides matching TRBD2. This CDR3 has 16 amino acids. CDR1 is LNHDA and CDR2 is SQIVND in the germline V gene (reference sequence). The V gene end was trimmed by 4 bases and the J gene end by 4 bases; junction bases not matched to a gene: 9. The chain's CDR3 is CASSTYSGARYNEQFF. The CDR3 DNA reads as TGTGCCAGTAGTACCTATAGCGGGGCACGATACAATGAGCAGTTCTTC.

The V call is TRBV9, the J call TRBJ2-7; 10 bases line up with TRBD2. The trim removed 0 bases at V and 0 bases at J, leaving 0 bases unmatched. Germline V gene lookup returns CDR1 SGDLS and CDR2 YYNGEE. CDR3 length: 15 amino acids. CDR3 region: CASSVGTSGSYEQYF. The CDR3 nucleotides read TGTGCCAGCAGCGTAGGGACTAGCGGCTCCTACGAGCAGTACTTC.

V is TRBV5-4 and J is TRBJ1-1, with a tentative D call TRBD1 (6 bases). Looked up from germline, CDR1 is SGHNT and CDR2 is YYREEE (reference sequence). V lost 2 bases and J 0 bases, leaving 11 bases between the germline ends. CDR3 size: 15 residues. Here the CDR3 reads CASSLSSGVNTEAFF. DNA of the CDR3: TGTGCCAGCAGCTTAAGTTCAGGGGTGAACACTGAAGCTTTCTTT.

This chain links TRBV28 with TRBJ1-5; a weak D match, TRBD1 (5 bases). This CDR3 is built from 12 residues. V gave up 6 bases and J gave up 7 bases, with 10 bases separating them. CDR1 is MDHEN and CDR2 is SYDVKM in the germline V gene. The CDR3 nucleotides are TGTGCCAGCAGAGTGACAGTCCAGCCCCAGCATTTT. It codes for CASRVTVQPQHF.

This clone was observed once. The rearrangement joins TRBV19 to TRBJ2-3; maybe TRBD2 (6 bases). CDR3 length equals 15 residues. Trimming shortened V by 4 bases and J by 0 bases, and 11 bases separated the two germline ends. Germline V gene lookup returns CDR1 LNHDA and CDR2 SQIVND (reference sequence). The CDR3 here is CASSTLLASTDTQYF. Written as DNA, the CDR3 is TGTGCCAGTAGTACTTTGCTAGCGAGCACAGATACGCAGTATTTT. Full variable domain (rest looked up from reference TRBV19 and TRBJ2-3): DGGITQSPKYLFRKEGQNVTLSCEQNLNHDAMYWYRQDPGQGLRLIYYSQIVNDFQKGDIAEGYSVSREKKESFPLTVTSAQKNPTAFYLCASSTLLASTDTQYFGPGTRLTVL.

The chain combines TRBV3-1 (or the pseudogene TRBV3-2) with TRBJ2-7, with a tentative D call TRBD2 (6 bases). V was pared by 4 bases and J by 1 base, with 11 bases between. The CDR3 sequence is 14 residues long. Germline lookup yields CDR1 LGHDT and CDR2 YNNKEL (reference sequence). The CDR3 sequence: CASSPRGLSYEQYF. The CDR3 coding sequence is TGTGCCAGCAGCCCGCGGGGCCTTTCCTACGAGCAGTACTTC.

This rearrangement joins TRBV28 to TRBJ1-6, with D tentatively TRBD1 (5 bases). This CDR3 spans 13 amino acids. Trimming stripped 10 bases from V and 6 bases from J, with 13 bases between. From germline, CDR1 is MDHEN and CDR2 SYDVKM. CDR3 coding DNA: TGTGCCACCCACGGGGGAGTTAATTCACCCCTCCACTTT. This codes for CATHGGVNSPLHF.

The V and J genes are TRBV28 and TRBJ2-3; D not resolved. The CDR3 is 12 residues long. Germline V gene lookup returns CDR1 MDHEN and CDR2 SYDVKM. Deletions cut 6 bases from V and 2 bases from J, with 6 bases between. The CDR3 loop is CASSPITDTQYF. CDR3 nucleotides: TGTGCCAGCAGCCCAATCACAGATACGCAGTATTTT.

The V call is TRBV15, the J call TRBJ1-4, with TRBD1 matching 7 bases. CDR3 length equals 14 residues. Germline V gene data show CDR1 as LNHNV and CDR2 as YYDKDF (reference sequence). Trimming at V came to 4 bases and at J to 8 bases, leaving 7 bases not matched to a gene. CDR3 sequence reads: CATSIGQGDEKLFF. For the CDR3, the DNA is TGTGCCACCAGCATAGGGCAGGGGGACGAAAAACTGTTTTTT.

This chain uses TRBV30 with TRBJ1-2; 7 bases match TRBD1. Germline values: CDR1 GTSNPN, CDR2 SVGIG (reference sequence). The CDR3 is 15 amino acids. V shed 4 bases and J 5 bases; nucleotides not matched to a gene: 13. This CDR3 reads CAWNSPGGVWYGYTF. CDR3 bases: TGTGCCTGGAATTCGCCAGGGGGTGTATGGTATGGCTACACCTTC.

The rearrangement uses TRBV18 and TRBJ2-3; tentatively, D is TRBD2 (6 bases). This CDR3 is 14 amino acids long. The germline CDR1 and CDR2 sequences are KGHSH and LQKENI. V was clipped by 8 bases and J by 1 base, with 13 bases between them. CDR3 region: CASHPGLGTDTQYF. CDR3 sequence (DNA): TGTGCCAGCCATCCGGGACTCGGCACAGATACGCAGTATTTT.

The V call is TRBV6-5, the J call TRBJ1-3; D perhaps matches TRBD1 (5 bases). The CDR3 extends over 16 amino acids. V gave up 6 bases and J gave up 0 bases, with 15 bases separating them. CDR1 is MNHEY, CDR2 SVGAGI, per germline. CDR3 sequence reads: CASSYTTGNSGNTIYF. The DNA for the CDR3 is TGTGCCAGCAGCTACACCACAGGCAACTCTGGAAACACCATATATTTT.